What follows are 10 T cell receptor beta chains derived from one specimen sequenced in a study of glioma-infiltrating T cells. TCR alpha and beta CDR3 regions were amplified from RNA using iRepertoire nested multiplex PCR. TCRdb reprocessed the multiplex PCR reads via MiXCR and lists one record per CDR3 protein. The data contain fewer than 3,500 distinct CDR3 sequences, around 16% of them singletons. Sequencing was done on a sample of glioma tissue, nonneoplastic brain tissue, or PBMCs (not recorded which). These TCRs come from a human donor with low-grade glioma or glioblastoma, undergoing nonglioma brain surgery, or in good health (not recorded which).

This clonotype was observed many times. The chain has TRBV9 and TRBJ1-2, with no clear D. Germline lookup yields CDR1 SGDLS and CDR2 YYNGEE. Trimming left V 4 bases short and J 3 bases short, with 13 bases between. The CDR3 extends over 14 amino acids. The CDR3 reads CASSPLPTDYGYTF. For the CDR3, the DNA is TGTGCCAGCAGCCCCCTCCCCACAGACTATGGCTACACCTTC. Full variable domain (missing parts from reference TRBV9 and TRBJ1-2): DSGVTQTPKHLITATGQRVTLRCSPRSGDLSVYWYQQSLDQGLQFLIQYYNGEERAKGNILERFSAQQFPDLHSELNLSSLELGDSALYFCASSPLPTDYGYTFGSGTRLTVV.

As regards this clonotype: A junction boundary mismatches the germline segment, possibly from a read error. V usage is TRBV29-1 and J usage is TRBJ2-1; no definite D call. This CDR3 has 11 amino acids. Germline V gene sequence: CDR1 SQVTM, CDR2 ANQGSEA. The CDR3 coding sequence is TGCAGCGTTGATTCCGGCGGAGATGAGCTCTTC. Its protein product is CSVDSGGDELF.

This clonotype qualifies as medium-sized. CDR3 bases: TGTGCCAGCAGTTACGATAGGCCATCCTACGAGCAGTATGTC. It specifies CASSYDRPSYEQYV. The rearrangement links TRBV6-2 or TRBV6-3 to TRBJ2-7, with D uncertain. The CDR3 extends over 14 amino acids. From germline, CDR1 is MNHEY and CDR2 SVGEGT.

This clonotype was seen ten or more times. V is TRBV20-1 and J is TRBJ2-1; perhaps D is TRBD1 or TRBD2 (5 bases each). V was pared by 4 bases and J by 7 bases, with 14 bases between. The CDR3 length is 13 residues. Germline assignment: CDR1 DFQATT and CDR2 SNEGSKA (reference sequence). The CDR3 reads CSAKVQGGNEQFF. DNA for the CDR3: TGCAGTGCTAAGGTGCAGGGCGGGAATGAGCAGTTCTTC.

This clonotype occurred many times. The chain couples TRBV7-2 to TRBJ1-2; D is unresolved. Deletions cut 5 bases from V and 6 bases from J, with 10 bases between. Germline CDR1 reads SGHTA; CDR2 reads FQGNSA. The CDR3 covers 12 residues. The CDR3 DNA reads as TGTGCCAGCAGCGCCGCGGCCAATGGCTACACCTTC. Amino acid sequence: CASSAAANGYTF. The full variable domain, rest sourced from reference TRBV7-2 and TRBJ1-2, is GAGVSQSPSNKVTEKGKDVELRCDPISGHTALYWYRQSLGQGLEFLIYFQGNSAPDKSGLPSDRFSAERTGGSVSTLTIQRTQQEDSAVYLCASSAAANGYTFGSGTRLTVV.

Sample share makes this clonotype medium-sized. This chain connects TRBV20-1 to TRBJ2-7; unclear D gene. The germline V gene has CDR1 DFQATT and CDR2 SNEGSKA (reference sequence). The CDR3 runs to 12 residues. The V end was cut by 1 base, the J end by 3 bases, with 7 bases between. CDR3 amino acids: CSARGTIYEQYV. The CDR3 DNA is TGCAGTGCTAGAGGGACCATCTACGAGCAGTACGTC.

This clonotype was counted once. The V call is TRBV9, the J call TRBJ2-3, with TRBD2 matching over 12 bases. Germline V gives CDR1 SGDLS, CDR2 YYNGEE. The CDR3 consists of 15 residues. With V trimmed by 3 bases and J by 6 bases, 5 bases remained unmatched. This CDR3 is CASSARTSGEDTQYF. The CDR3 coding sequence is TGTGCCAGCAGCGCCAGGACTAGCGGGGAGGATACGCAGTATTTT.

Note on this clonotype: One base away lies a much larger clone, so this may be a sequencing read error. This chain uses TRBV6-4 with TRBJ1-2, with 8 nucleotides matching TRBD1. There are 16 residues in the CDR3. Per the germline V gene, CDR1 is MRHNA and CDR2 is SNTAGT. This chain's CDR3 is CTSALHGQGGPDGYTF. DNA of the CDR3: TGTACCAGCGCCCTACACGGACAGGGAGGGCCCGATGGCTACACCTTC.

V usage is TRBV28 and J usage is TRBJ1-5; D remains unclear. Germline CDR1 reads MDHEN; CDR2 reads SYDVKM. There are 14 residues in the CDR3. V lost 5 bases, J lost 15 bases, and 23 bases lay in between. The CDR3 nucleotides read TGTGCCAGCAGTCCCACGAAATACAATCAGCCCAGGCATTTT. Protein sequence: CASSPTKYNQPRHF.

This clonotype is labeled medium-sized. This chain joins TRBV5-1 and TRBJ1-6; 9 bases align to TRBD1. The CDR3 covers 14 residues. Germline V gives CDR1 SGHRS, CDR2 YFSETQ. With V trimmed by 4 bases and J by 9 bases, 5 bases remained unmatched. CDR3 in amino acids: CASSAGQGSSPLHF. For the CDR3, the DNA is TGCGCCAGCAGCGCTGGACAGGGGAGTTCACCCCTCCACTTT.